What follows is one T cell receptor (beta chain) and its context. This record comes from a study of blood T cell repertoires in COVID-19. Turning to the study itself: T cells, B-cell-depleted T cells, or PBMCs supplied cDNA or gDNA.

The CDR3 is made up of 15 amino acids. V was clipped by 3 bases and J by 3 bases, with 12 bases between them. Germline values: CDR1 MDHEN, CDR2 SYDVKM. Per the original methods: Quantification of nucleated cells was approximated via reference gene primer amplification. TCRdb keeps only in-frame clones here, not all; method: immunoSEQ multiplex PCR. V and J calls and clone size follow that table, whereas D and trimming were derived from the DNA. The data contain around 470,000 clones, about 91% of them singletons. This clonotype was sampled from a man aged 18 to 29 with COVID-19, enrolled during active disease. This chain uses TRBV28 with TRBJ2-1; D is perhaps TRBD1 (6 bases). The sample consisted of peripheral blood. CDR3 protein: CASSFRQGHYNEQFF. DNA for the CDR3: TGTGCCAGCAGTTTTCGCCAGGGACACTACAATGAGCAGTTCTTC.